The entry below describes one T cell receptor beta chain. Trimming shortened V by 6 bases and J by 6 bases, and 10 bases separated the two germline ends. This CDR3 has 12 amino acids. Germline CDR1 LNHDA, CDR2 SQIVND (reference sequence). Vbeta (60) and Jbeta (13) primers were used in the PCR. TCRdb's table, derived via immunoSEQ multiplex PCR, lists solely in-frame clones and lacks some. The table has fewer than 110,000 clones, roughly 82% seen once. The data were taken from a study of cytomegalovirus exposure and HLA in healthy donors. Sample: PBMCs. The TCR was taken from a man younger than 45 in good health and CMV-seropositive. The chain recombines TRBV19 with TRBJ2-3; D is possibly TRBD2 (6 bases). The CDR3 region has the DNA TGTGCCAGTAGGCAGGGAGGCGATACGCAGTATTTT. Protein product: CASRQGGDTQYF. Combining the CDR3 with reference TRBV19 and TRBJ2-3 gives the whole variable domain DGGITQSPKYLFRKEGQNVTLSCEQNLNHDAMYWYRQDPGQGLRLIYYSQIVNDFQKGDIAEGYSVSREKKESFPLTVTSAQKNPTAFYLCASRQGGDTQYFGPGTRLTVL.